This T cell receptor (beta chain) is from a study of PD-1 blockade in classical Hodgkin lymphoma. Study context: Patients were infused with nivolumab 3 mg/kg every 2 weeks.

Whole-study results and caveats: Baseline TCR diversity was reportedly lower in newly diagnosed patients than healthy donors. Complete responders showed a baseline diversity that resembled the diversity of newly diagnosed patients.

On this clone itself: The antigen remains undetermined.

Patients all relapsed after autologous stem cell transplantation, and there was variation in brentuximab vedotin exposure. Generated by immunoSEQ multiplex PCR, the TCRdb table keeps only in-frame clones and is missing some. The profile covers fewer than 70,000 clones, with 70% to 90% appearing a single time and under 6% taken by the ten largest. The sample here was peripheral blood mononuclear cells (PBMCs), taken before the second cycle of nivolumab. The sequence was collected from a human donor with classical Hodgkin lymphoma.

The CDR3 protein is CASSLRGETQYF. CDR3 DNA sequence: TGTGCCAGCAGCTTAAGGGGTGAGACCCAGTACTTC. The V and J genes are TRBV7-2 and TRBJ2-5; tentative D call: TRBD1 (5 bases). The CDR3 loop spans 12 amino acids. CDR1 is SGHTA and CDR2 is FQGNSA in the germline V gene. Trimming cost V 2 bases and J 5 bases, with 6 bases left between them.